Sequencing of this T cell receptor (beta chain) was carried out in a study of T cell responses to AZD1222 COVID-19 vaccine. Germline CDR1 SGHRS, CDR2 YFSETQ. V shed 7 bases, J shed 9 bases, and the junction held 12 bases outside the gene matches. The CDR3 sequence is 13 residues long. The table lists this clone with a few counts. The table came from immunoSEQ multiplex PCR; TCRdb's copy has only in-frame clones and leaves some out. The sample lists approximately 150,000 clones, 80% to 90% occurring once. The TCR sequence derives from an adult in good health. The chain links TRBV5-1 to TRBJ1-2; 7 positions match TRBD1. This material consisted of peripheral blood, taken on day 0 of AZD1222 vaccination. In nucleotides, the CDR3 is TGCGCCAGCTACAGGACAGGCCAAGAGAGCTACACCTTC. Translated, it gives CASYRTGQESYTF.